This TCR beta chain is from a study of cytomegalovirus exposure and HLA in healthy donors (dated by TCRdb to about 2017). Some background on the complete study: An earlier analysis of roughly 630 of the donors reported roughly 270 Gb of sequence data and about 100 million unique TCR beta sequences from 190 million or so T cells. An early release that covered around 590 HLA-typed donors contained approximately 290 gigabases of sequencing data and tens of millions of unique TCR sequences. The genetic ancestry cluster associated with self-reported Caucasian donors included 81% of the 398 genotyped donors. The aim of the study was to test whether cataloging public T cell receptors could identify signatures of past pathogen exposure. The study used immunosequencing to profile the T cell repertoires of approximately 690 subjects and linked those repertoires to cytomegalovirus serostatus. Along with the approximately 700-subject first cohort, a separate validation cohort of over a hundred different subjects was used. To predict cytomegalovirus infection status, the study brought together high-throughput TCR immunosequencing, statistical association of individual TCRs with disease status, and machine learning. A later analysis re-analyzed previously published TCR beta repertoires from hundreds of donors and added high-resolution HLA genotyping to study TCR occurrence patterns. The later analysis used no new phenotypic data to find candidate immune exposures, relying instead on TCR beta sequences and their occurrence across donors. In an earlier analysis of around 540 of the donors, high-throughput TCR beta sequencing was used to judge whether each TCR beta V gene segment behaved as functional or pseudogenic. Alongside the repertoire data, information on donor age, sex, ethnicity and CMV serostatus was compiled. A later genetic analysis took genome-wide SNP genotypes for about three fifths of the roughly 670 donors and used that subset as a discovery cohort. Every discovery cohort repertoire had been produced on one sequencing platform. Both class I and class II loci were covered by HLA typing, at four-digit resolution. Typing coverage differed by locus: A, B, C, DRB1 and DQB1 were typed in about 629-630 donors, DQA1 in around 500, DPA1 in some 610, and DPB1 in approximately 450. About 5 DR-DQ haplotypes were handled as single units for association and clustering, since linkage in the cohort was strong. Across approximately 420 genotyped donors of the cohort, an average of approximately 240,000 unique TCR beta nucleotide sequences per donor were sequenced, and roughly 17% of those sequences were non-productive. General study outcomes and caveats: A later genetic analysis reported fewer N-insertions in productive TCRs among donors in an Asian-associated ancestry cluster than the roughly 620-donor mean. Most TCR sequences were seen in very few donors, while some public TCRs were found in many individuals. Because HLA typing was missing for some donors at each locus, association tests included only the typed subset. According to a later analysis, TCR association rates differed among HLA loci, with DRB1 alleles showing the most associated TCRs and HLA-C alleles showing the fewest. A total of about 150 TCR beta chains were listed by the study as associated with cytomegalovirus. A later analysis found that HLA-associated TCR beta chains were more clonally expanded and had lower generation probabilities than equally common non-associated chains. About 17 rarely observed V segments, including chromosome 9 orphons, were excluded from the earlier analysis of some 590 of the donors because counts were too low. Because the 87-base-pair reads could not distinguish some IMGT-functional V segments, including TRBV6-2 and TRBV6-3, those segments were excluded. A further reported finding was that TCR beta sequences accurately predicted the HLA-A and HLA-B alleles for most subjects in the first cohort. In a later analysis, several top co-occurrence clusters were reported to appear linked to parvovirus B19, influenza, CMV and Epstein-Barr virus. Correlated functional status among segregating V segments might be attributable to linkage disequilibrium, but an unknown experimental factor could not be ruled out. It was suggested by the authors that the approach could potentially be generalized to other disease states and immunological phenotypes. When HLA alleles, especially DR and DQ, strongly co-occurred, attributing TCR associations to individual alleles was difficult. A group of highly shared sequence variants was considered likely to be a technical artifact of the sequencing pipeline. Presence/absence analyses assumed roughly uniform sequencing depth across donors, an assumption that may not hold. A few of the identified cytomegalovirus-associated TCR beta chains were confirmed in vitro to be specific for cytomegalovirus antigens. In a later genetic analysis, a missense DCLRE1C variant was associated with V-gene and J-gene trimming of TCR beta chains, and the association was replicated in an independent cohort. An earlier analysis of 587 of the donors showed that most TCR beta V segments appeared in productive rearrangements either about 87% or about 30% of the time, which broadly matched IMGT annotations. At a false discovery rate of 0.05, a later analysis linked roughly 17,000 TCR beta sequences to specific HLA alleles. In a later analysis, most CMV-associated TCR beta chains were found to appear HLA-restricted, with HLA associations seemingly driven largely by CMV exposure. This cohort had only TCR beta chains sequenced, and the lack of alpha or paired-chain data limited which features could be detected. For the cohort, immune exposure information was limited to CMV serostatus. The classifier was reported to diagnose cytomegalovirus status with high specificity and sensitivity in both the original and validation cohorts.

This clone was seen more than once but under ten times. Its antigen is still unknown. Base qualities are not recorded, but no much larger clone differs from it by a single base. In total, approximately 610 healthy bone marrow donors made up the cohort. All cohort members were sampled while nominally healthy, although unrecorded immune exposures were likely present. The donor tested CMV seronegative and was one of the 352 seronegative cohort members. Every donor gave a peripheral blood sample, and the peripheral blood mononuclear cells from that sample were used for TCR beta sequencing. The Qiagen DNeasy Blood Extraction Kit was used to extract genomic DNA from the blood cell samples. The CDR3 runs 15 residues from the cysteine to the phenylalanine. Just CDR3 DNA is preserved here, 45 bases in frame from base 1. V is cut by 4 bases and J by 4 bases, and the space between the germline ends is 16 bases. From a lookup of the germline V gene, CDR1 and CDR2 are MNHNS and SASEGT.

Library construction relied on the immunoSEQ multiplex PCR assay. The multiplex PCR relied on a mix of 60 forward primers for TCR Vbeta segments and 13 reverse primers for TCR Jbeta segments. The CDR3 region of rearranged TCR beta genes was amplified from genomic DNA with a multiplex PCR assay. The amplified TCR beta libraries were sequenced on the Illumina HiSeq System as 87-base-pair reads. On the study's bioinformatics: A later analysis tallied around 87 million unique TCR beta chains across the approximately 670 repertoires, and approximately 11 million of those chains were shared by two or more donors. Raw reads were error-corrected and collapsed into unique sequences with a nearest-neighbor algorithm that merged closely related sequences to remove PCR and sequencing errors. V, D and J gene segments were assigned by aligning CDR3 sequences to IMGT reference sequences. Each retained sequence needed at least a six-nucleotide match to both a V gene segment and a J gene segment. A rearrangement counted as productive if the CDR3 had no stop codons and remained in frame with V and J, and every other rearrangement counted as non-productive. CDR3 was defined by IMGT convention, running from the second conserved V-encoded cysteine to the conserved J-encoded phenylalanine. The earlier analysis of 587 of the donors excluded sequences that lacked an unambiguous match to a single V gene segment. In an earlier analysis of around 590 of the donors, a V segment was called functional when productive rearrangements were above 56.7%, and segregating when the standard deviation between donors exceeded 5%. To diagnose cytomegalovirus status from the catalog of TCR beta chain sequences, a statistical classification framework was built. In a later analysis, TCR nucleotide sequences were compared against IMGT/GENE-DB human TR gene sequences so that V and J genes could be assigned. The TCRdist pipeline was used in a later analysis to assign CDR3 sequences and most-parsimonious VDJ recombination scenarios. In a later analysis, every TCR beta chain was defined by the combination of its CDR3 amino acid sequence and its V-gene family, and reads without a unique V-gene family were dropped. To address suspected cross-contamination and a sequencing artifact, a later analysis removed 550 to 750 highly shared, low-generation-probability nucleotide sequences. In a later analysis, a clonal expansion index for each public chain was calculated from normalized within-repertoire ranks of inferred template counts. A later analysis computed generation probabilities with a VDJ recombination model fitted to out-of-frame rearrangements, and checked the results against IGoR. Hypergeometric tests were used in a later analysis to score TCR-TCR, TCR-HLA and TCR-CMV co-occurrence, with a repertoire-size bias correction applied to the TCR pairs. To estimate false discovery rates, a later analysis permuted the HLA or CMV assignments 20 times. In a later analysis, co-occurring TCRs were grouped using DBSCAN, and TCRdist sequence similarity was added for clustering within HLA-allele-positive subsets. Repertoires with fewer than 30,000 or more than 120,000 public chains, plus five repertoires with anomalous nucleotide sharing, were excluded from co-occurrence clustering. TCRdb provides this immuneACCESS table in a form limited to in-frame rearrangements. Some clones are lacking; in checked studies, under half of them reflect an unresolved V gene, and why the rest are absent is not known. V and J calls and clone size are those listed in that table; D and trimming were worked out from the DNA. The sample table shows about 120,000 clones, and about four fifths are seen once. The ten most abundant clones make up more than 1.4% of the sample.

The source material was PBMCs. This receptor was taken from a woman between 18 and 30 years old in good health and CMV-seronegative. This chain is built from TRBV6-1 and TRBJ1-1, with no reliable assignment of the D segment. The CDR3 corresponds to CASSAKLRRGTEAFF. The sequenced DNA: TGTGCCAGCAGTGCCAAACTGAGGCGCGGCACTGAAGCTTTCTTT.